There are a few counts of the clone carrying this T cell receptor beta chain. Its antigen is as yet unknown. The data originate from a study of T-cell memory formation after mild COVID-19. Study-wide background: Largely, TCR clusters stayed within a single donor. General study points: Memory sampled before infection contained some responding clones, suggesting cross-reactive memory joined. Day 15 to 85 contracting clones showed balanced CD4/CD8; day 15 to 37 expanders favored CD4+. CD8+ contracting clones occupied EMRA, while CD4+ ones occupied mainly CM and EM.

TCRdb reprocessed the 5' RACE reads via MiXCR and lists one record per CDR3 protein. Here the sample spans hundreds of thousands of distinct CDR3 sequences, roughly 20% being singletons. Sequences were obtained from PBMCs or a T cell subset sorted from them (not recorded which). The clonotype comes from an adult woman who had mild COVID-19 (a few samples of this study predate the infection). Cell type and time point are not known.

CDR3 protein: CASSQEGGQPQHF. The DNA of the CDR3 is TGTGCCAGCAGCCAAGAGGGTGGTCAGCCCCAGCATTTT. The chain combines TRBV14 with TRBJ1-5; D is ambiguous. Trimming left V 0 bases short and J 6 bases short, with 6 bases between. CDR1 SGHDN and CDR2 FVKESK come from the germline V gene. CDR3 length: 13 amino acids.